The clone carrying this T cell receptor (beta chain) has only a few counts. The CDR3 length is 14 residues. Germline lookup yields CDR1 LNHNV and CDR2 YYDKDF (reference sequence). The V end was cut by 1 base, the J end by 9 bases, with 15 bases between. This sample stems from a study of T-cell memory formation after mild COVID-19. Each CDR3 protein is one row after TCRdb ran MiXCR on the 5' RACE reads. Among around 250,000 distinct CDR3 sequences listed, approximately 10% were seen once. The source is a man aged 18 to 30 who had mild COVID-19 (a few samples of this study predate the infection). Cell type and time point are not known. The sample was PBMCs or a T cell subset sorted from them (not recorded which). This chain joins TRBV15 and TRBJ2-5; D might be TRBD1 (6 bases). Written as DNA, the CDR3 is TGTGCCACCAGCAGAGCGGGGTCGCAGGGGCCCCAGTACTTC. Translating gives CATSRAGSQGPQYF.